This paragraph reports one T cell receptor (beta chain). What it recognizes is unknown. The sample is drawn from a study of OX40 agonist ivuxolimab in advanced cancers. The method was immunoSEQ multiplex PCR; TCRdb's version includes in-frame clones alone and lacks a portion of them. This table holds 70,000 to 90,000 clones, roughly nine tenths found once. Broader study findings: Blood T cells, both CD4+ and CD8+, expanded clonally by week 6 at 0.1 to 3.0 mg/kg.

The origin of this receptor is an adult with an advanced solid tumor such as melanoma, head and neck, liver or kidney cancer. The sequenced sample was CD4+ or CD8+ T cells sorted from blood, obtained in a trial of the OX40 agonist ivuxolimab.

This CDR3 is CASTPSGGSTYEQYF. Written as DNA, the CDR3 is TGTGCCAGTACCCCCTCAGGGGGATCTACGTACGAGCAGTACTTC. The V and J genes are TRBV19 and TRBJ2-7, with TRBD1 identical over 7 bases. The germline gives CDR1 LNHDA, CDR2 SQIVND (reference sequence). The CDR3 is 15 residues long. V was pared by 7 bases and J by 4 bases, with 13 bases of the junction left unmatched.